This TCR beta chain was sequenced in a study of circulating and synovial CD4+ cells in juvenile arthritis. Whole-study results and caveats: These repertoires were less diverse than bulk blood CD4 repertoires. CPL and bulk CD4 samples differed at least tenfold in T cell genomes. Compared with bulk blood, circulating pathogenic-like lymphocytes shared substantially more CDR3 sequences with synovial T cells.

The CDR3 consists of 15 residues. Trimming took 3 bases from V and 5 from J; bases not matched to a gene: 9. The germline V gene has CDR1 LNHDA and CDR2 SQIVND (reference sequence). Samples derive from patients with active juvenile idiopathic arthritis. Notes on this clone: The antigen is unknown.

Profiled with immunoSEQ multiplex PCR; TCRdb holds only in-frame clones, not every one. The sample has under 40,000 clones, 93% seen once. This chain uses TRBV19 with TRBJ2-7; TRBD1 aligns across 8 bases. The specimen sequenced was CD4+ T cells from blood. This TCR came from a human donor with juvenile idiopathic arthritis. For the CDR3, the DNA is TGTGCCAGTAGTATTAGGGGGACAGGAGTCAACGAGCAGTACTTC. Translation: CASSIRGTGVNEQYF.